This T cell receptor beta chain is from a study of early T cells in non-severe SARS-CoV-2 infection. Turning to the study itself: The study sequenced bulk RNA from unsorted whole blood, with chains unpaired. Study-level findings and limits: The study's VDJdb matching favored anti-spike CD8 responses and missed private and CD4 specificities.

This CDR3 region has 15 residues. Germline CDR1 and CDR2: SNHLY and FYNNEI. V was clipped by 1 base and J by 2 bases, with 8 bases between them. This clonotype was seen ten or more times. Antigen: not known. Molecules of cDNA were individually given unique molecular identifiers that were attached to them. TCRdb processed the 5' RACE reads anew with MiXCR; each CDR3 protein has one entry. The sample lists approximately 46,000 distinct CDR3 sequences; 20% to 25% were seen once. The receptor was isolated from an adult who was a healthcare worker with PCR-confirmed SARS-CoV-2 infection or an uninfected control (not recorded which). The sample in question was whole blood, obtained at baseline. The V and J genes are TRBV2 and TRBJ2-2; D is perhaps TRBD2 (5 bases). The CDR3 coding sequence is TGTGCCAGCAGTGAAGTCGGACTTAACACCGGGGAGCTGTTTTTT. It translates to CASSEVGLNTGELFF.